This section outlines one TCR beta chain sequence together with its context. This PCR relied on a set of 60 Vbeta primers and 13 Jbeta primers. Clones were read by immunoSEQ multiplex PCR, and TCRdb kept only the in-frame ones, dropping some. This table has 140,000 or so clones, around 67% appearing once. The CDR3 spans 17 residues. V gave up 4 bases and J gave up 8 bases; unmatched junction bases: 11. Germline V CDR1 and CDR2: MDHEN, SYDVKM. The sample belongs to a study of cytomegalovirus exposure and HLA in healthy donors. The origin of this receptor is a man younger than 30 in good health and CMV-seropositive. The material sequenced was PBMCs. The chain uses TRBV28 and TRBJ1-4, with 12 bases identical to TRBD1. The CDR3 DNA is TGTGCCAGCAGTTCTGGGACAGGGGGCGGTTTAAGGGAAAAACTGTTTTTT. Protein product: CASSSGTGGGLREKLFF.